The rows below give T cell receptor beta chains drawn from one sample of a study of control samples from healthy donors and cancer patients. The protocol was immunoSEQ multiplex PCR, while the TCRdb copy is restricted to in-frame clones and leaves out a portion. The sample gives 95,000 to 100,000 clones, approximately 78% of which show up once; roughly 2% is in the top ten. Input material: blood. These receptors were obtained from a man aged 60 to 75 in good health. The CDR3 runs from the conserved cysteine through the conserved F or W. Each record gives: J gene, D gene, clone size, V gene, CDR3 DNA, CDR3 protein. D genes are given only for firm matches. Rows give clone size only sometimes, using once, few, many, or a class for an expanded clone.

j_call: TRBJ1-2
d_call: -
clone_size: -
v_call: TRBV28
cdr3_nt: TGTGCCAGCAGTTTAGGGGCAGGGAACTATGGCTACACCTTC
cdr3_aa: CASSLGAGNYGYTF

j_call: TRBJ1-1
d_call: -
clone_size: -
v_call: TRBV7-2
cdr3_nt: TGTGCCAGCAGCTTAGGGTACTGGGGAGAAGCTTTCTTT
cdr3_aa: CASSLGYWGEAFF

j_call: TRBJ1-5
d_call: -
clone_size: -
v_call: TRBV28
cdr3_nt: TGTGCCAGCAGTCCCTCCAGTGGGGGGGACAATCAGCCCCAGCATTTT
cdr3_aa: CASSPSSGGDNQPQHF

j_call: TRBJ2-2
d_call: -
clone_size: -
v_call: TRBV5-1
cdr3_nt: TGCGCCAGCAGCGGGGGGGCCAAGAACACCGGGGAGCTGTTTTTT
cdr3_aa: CASSGGAKNTGELFF

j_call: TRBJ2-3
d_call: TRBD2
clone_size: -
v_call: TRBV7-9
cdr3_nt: TGTGCCAGCAGCACTAGCGGGGGCTACAGCACAGATACGCAGTATTTT
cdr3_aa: CASSTSGGYSTDTQYF

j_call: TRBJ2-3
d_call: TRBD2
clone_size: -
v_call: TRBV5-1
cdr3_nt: TGCGCCAGCAGCTTGGAGGGTCTAGCGGGGGGTCAGGTCGGAGATACGCAGTATTTT
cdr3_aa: CASSLEGLAGGQVGDTQYF

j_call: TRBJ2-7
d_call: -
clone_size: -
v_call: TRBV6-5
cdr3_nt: TGTGCCAGCAGCAGCGGGGGACAGGGCTTCTACGAGCAGTACTTC
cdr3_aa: CASSSGGQGFYEQYF

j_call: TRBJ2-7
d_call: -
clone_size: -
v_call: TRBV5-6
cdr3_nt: TGTGCCAGCAGCTTGCCAGGGGCAGACGAGCAGTACTTC
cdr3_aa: CASSLPGADEQYF

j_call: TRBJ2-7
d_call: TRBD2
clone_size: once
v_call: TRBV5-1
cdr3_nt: TGCGCCAGCAGCCCGACTAGCGGGGGCTCCTACGAGCAGTACTTC
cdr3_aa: CASSPTSGGSYEQYF

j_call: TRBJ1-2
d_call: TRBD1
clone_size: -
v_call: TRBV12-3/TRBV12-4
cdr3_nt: TGTGCCAGCAGTTTGCATCAGGGGGGAGGCTACACCTTC
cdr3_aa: CASSLHQGGGYTF

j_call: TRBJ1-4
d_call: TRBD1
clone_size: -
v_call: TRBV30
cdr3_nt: TGTGCCTGGAGGGACAGGGGGCTCATGGGGGAAAAACTGTTTTTT
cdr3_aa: CAWRDRGLMGEKLFF

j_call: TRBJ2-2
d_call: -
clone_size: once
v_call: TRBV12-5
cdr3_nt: TGTGCTAGTGGCCCCGACTGGCACGGGGAGCTGTTTTTT
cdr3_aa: CASGPDWHGELFF

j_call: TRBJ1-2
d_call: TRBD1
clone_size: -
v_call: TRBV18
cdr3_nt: TGTGCCAGCTCACTACGACAGGGGAGAGATTATGGCTACACCTTC
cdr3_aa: CASSLRQGRDYGYTF

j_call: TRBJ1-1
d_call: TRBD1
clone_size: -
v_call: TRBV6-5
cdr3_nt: TGTGCCAGCAGAGACCGGGACAGGGGATTTACTGAAGCTTTCTTT
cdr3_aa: CASRDRDRGFTEAFF

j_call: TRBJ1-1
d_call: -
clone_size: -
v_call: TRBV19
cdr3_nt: TGTGCCAGTAGTGGACAGAGCAAGGGGAACACTGAAGCTTTCTTT
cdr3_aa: CASSGQSKGNTEAFF

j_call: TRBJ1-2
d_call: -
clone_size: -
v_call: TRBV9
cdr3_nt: TGTGCCAGCAGCGCCCCTCCAGATTTGGGGACGGAGGGCTACACCTTC
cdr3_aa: CASSAPPDLGTEGYTF

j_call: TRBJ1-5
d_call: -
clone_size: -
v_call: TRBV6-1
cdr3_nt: TGTGCCAGCAGTGAAGGGTGGGGATACAATCAGCCCCAGCATTTT
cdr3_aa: CASSEGWGYNQPQHF

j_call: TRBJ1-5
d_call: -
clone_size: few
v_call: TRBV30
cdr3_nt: TGTGCCTGGAGCCTGACAGGCCTAAATCAGCCCCAGCATTTT
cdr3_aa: CAWSLTGLNQPQHF

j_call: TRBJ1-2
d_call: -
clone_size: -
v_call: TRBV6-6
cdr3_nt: TGTGCCAGCAGTCTGCCCGGGAGGTTCTATGGCTACACCTTC
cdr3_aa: CASSLPGRFYGYTF

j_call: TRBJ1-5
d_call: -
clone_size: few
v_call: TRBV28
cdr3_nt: TGTGCCAGCAGTACCCCCCGAGCCCCGAATCAGCCCCAGCATTTT
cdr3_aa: CASSTPRAPNQPQHF

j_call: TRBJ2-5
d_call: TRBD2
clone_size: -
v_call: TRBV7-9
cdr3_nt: TGTGCCACCCAGCAGGTCCTAGCGGGAGACCTGGCCCAGTACTTC
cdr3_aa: CATQQVLAGDLAQYF

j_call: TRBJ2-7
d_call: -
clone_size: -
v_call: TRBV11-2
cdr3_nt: TGTGCCAGCAGGCCGCTCCGGGACTGGTCCTACGAGCAGTACTTC
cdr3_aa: CASRPLRDWSYEQYF

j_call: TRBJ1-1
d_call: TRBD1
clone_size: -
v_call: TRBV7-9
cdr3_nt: TGTGCCAGCACAAGACAGGGCACTGAAGCTTTCTTT
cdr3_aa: CASTRQGTEAFF

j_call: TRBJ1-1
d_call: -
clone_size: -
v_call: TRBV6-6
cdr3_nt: TGTGCCAGCAGTCGTAGAAACACTGAAGCTTTCTTT
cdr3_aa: CASSRRNTEAFF

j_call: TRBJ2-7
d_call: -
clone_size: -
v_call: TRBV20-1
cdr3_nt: TGCAGTGCTAGTATGTCTGGGAAGGACCTCCGCGAGCAGTACTTC
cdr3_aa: CSASMSGKDLREQYF

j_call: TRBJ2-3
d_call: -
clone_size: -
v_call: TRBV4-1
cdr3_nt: TGCGCCAGCAGCCAAGAGGGCAGGGCCACAGATACGCAGTATTTT
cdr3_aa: CASSQEGRATDTQYF

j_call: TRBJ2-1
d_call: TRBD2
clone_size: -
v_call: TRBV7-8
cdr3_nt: TGTGCCAGCAGCCTGACTAGCGGGGGCTCTGAGTTCTTC
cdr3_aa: CASSLTSGGSEFF

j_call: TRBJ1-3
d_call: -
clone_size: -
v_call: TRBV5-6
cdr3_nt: TGTGCCAGCAGCCGTATCGGAAACACCATATATTTT
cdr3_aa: CASSRIGNTIYF

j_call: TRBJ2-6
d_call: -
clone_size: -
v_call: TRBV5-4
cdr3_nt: TGTGCCAGCAGCTCGGAACTCGGATCGGGGGCCAACGTCCTGACTTTC
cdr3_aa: CASSSELGSGANVLTF

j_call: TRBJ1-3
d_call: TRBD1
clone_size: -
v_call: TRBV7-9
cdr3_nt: TGTGCCAGCAGCCCCCAGGGGGGAACTGGAAACACCATATATTTT
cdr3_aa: CASSPQGGTGNTIYF

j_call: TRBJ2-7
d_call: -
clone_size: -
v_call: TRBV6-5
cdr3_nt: TGTGCCACCGATTTAGACAGGCAGGCCTCCTACGAGCAGTACTTC
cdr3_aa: CATDLDRQASYEQYF

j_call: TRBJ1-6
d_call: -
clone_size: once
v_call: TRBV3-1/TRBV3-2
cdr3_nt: TGTGCCAGCAGCCAGTACGAGACTAATTCACCCCTCCACTTT
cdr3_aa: CASSQYETNSPLHF

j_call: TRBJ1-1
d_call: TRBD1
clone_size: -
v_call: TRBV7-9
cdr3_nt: TGTGCCAGCACCGAGACAGGGTACACTGAAGCTTTCTTT
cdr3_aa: CASTETGYTEAFF

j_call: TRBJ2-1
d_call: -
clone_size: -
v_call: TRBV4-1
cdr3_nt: TGCGCCAGCAGCCCCGGGACGGGCAATGAGCAGTTCTTC
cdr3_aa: CASSPGTGNEQFF

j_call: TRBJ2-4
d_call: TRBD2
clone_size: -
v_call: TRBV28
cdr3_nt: TGTGCCAGCAGTTTTGGGGGGGTCCCCATGACCAAAAACATTCAGTACTTC
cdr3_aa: CASSFGGVPMTKNIQYF

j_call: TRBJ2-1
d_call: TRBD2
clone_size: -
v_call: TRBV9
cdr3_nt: TGTGCCAGCAGCTCACCGGGACTAGCATACTACAATGAGCAGTTCTTC
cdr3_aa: CASSSPGLAYYNEQFF

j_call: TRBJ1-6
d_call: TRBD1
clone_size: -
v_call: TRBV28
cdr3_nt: TGTGCCAGCAGATCTCCGGGACAGTTGAATTCACCCCTCCACTTT
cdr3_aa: CASRSPGQLNSPLHF

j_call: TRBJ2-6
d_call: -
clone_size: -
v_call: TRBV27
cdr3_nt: TGTGCCAGCTATAAGAAGGCCCCAGGGGACGTAAGCTCTGGGGCCAACGTCCTGACTTTC
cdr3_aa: CASYKKAPGDVSSGANVLTF

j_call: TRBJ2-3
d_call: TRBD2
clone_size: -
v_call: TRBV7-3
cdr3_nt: TGTGCCAGCAGCTTCCGGGCGGGGGGCACAGATACGCAGTATTTT
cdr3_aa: CASSFRAGGTDTQYF

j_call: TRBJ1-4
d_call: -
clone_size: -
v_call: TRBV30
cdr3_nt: TGTGCCTGGAGTGACCAGGCTTGGGAAAAACTGTTTTTT
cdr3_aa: CAWSDQAWEKLFF

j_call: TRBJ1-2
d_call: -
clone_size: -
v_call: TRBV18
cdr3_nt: TGTGCCAGCTCACCGGAACAGGGTAGGAGGGGCTACACCTTC
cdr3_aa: CASSPEQGRRGYTF

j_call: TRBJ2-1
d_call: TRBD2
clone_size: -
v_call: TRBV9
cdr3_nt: TGTGCCAGCAGCGTAGGCCTAGCGGGAGTAGATGAGCAGTTCTTC
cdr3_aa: CASSVGLAGVDEQFF

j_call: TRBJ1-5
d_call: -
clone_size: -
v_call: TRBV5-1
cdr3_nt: TGCGCCAGCAGCTTGGCCGGAGGGAGCAATCAGCCCCAGCATTTT
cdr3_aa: CASSLAGGSNQPQHF

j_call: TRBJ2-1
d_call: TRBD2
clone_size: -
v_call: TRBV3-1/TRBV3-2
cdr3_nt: TGTGCCAGCAGCCCCGGACTAGCGCGGGGTGAGCAGTTCTTC
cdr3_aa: CASSPGLARGEQFF

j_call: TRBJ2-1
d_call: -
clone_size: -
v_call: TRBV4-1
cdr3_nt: TGCGCCAGCAGCCAAGACGCCCCTGGCTCCTACAATGAGCAGTTCTTC
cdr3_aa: CASSQDAPGSYNEQFF

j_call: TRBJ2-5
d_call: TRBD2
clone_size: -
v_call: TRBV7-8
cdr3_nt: TGTGCCAGCAGCTTACCTTTAGCGGGAGGGGAGACCCAGTACTTC
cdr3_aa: CASSLPLAGGETQYF

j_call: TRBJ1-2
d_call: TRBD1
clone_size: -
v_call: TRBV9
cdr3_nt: TGTGCCAGCAGCGGGACAGGGCTTGCTAACTATGGCTACACCTTC
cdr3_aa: CASSGTGLANYGYTF

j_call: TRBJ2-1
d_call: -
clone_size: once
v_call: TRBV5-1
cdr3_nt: TGCGCCAGTAGGCCCACTTACGCAACCCGTTACAATGAGCAGTTCTTC
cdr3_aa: CASRPTYATRYNEQFF

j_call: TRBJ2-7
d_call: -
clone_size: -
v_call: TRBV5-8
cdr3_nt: TGTGCCAGCAGCTCAAAACTCCAGGGAAAGGGCTCCTACGAGCAGTACTTC
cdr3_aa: CASSSKLQGKGSYEQYF